The 23 T cell receptor beta chains listed next were all sequenced from one sample in a study of metastatic and nonmetastatic thyroid tumors. No treatment had been given to any patient before thyroid surgery. TCRdb re-called clones from the PCR reads using MiXCR. The data contain 20,000 to 30,000 clones, 13% of them singletons. Sequenced sample: blood. The receptor source for this set is a female donor with papillary thyroid cancer or a benign thyroid nodule (not recorded which). Some clones in this sample may be carry-over from other donors' samples.

This clone has at least ten counts. V gene TRBV3-1 combines with J gene TRBJ2-3; D uncertain. CDR1 is LGHDT and CDR2 is YNNKEL in the germline V gene (reference sequence). Trimming shortened V by 1 base and J by 1 base, and 18 bases separated the two germline ends. The CDR3 runs to 18 residues. CDR3 in amino acids: CASSQVPLEAGGTDTQYF. CDR3 in DNA: TGTGCCAGCAGCCAAGTCCCGCTGGAAGCTGGGGGCACAGATACGCAGTATTTT.

As concerns this clone: Relative to the germline gene, one junction end is altered; a read error may explain this. The chain is built from TRBV5-1 and TRBJ2-1, with TRBD2 identical over 7 bases. Germline values: CDR1 SGHRS, CDR2 YFSETQ. The CDR3 runs 14 residues. The CDR3 sequence: CASSVGLLWYEHFF. CDR3 coding DNA: TGCGCCAGCAGCGTGGGACTACTGTGGTATGAGCACTTCTTC.

The chain links TRBV5-1 to TRBJ2-1, with 8 bases identical to TRBD1. CDR1 is SGHRS and CDR2 is YFSETQ in the germline V gene. V shed 4 bases and J 12 bases; nucleotides not matched to a gene: 12. The CDR3 is made up of 14 amino acids. The CDR3 nucleotides read TGCGCCAGCAGCCCGTCGGGGACAGGCCAAGGGCAGTTCTTC. As protein: CASSPSGTGQGQFF.

This clone was detected many times. The V gene is TRBV27, the J gene TRBJ2-3; a weak D match, TRBD1 (6 bases). V lost 7 bases and J 3 bases, leaving 14 bases between the germline ends. In germline, CDR1 is MNHEY, CDR2 SMNVEV (reference sequence). CDR3 length: 14 residues. This chain's CDR3 is CASTFTGSTDTQYF. The CDR3 bases are TGTGCCAGCACTTTTACAGGGTCAACAGATACGCAGTATTTT.

In its sample, this clone was seen many times. The V gene is TRBV12-3 or TRBV12-4, the J gene TRBJ2-7, with 8 nucleotides matching TRBD2. The CDR3 runs to 15 residues. Trimming took 6 bases from V and 4 from J; bases not matched to a gene: 11. CDR3 residues: CASSSGQAGAYEQYF. Written as DNA, the CDR3 is TGTGCCAGCAGCTCCGGTCAAGCGGGAGCGTACGAGCAGTACTTC.

This clone was seen ten or more times. The chain has TRBV18 and TRBJ1-2, with a weak D call TRBD1 (5 bases). V was cut by 0 bases and J by 8 bases, with 10 bases left in between. The CDR3 totals 13 residues. Germline lookup yields CDR1 KGHSH and CDR2 LQKENI. This chain's CDR3 is CASSPPSGRGYTF. CDR3 DNA: TGTGCCAGCTCACCACCGTCAGGGAGAGGCTACACCTTC.

This clone was observed many times. This sequence joins TRBV4-2 and TRBJ2-1, with D possibly being TRBD1 or TRBD2 (6 bases each). In germline, CDR1 is LGHNA, CDR2 YNFKEQ. The ends were cut back, 6 bases at V and 5 bases at J, with 17 bases in the middle. CDR3 size: 15 residues. The CDR3 protein is CASRRGTNDDNEQFF. In nucleotides, the CDR3 is TGTGCCAGCAGACGGGGGACAAACGACGACAATGAGCAGTTCTTC.

This clone has a count of ten or more. In the same sample, other DNA sequences code for this CDR3. The chain links TRBV5-6 to TRBJ1-1; D may be TRBD1 (6 bases). Germline CDR1 SGHDT, CDR2 YYEEEE. V was trimmed by 2 bases and J by 4 bases, leaving 12 bases between them. The CDR3 consists of 14 residues. The CDR3: CASSFFGGGTEAFF. In DNA, the CDR3 is TGTGCCAGCAGCTTTTTCGGGGGCGGCACTGAAGCTTTCTTT.

V usage is TRBV20-1 and J usage is TRBJ2-7; possibly TRBD1 or TRBD2 for D (5 bases each). This CDR3 has 14 residues. The germline V and J ends were trimmed by 0 bases and 3 bases, with 12 bases remaining between them. CDR1 and CDR2 (germline): DFQATT, SNEGSKA (reference sequence). CDR3 DNA: TGCAGTGCTAGAGATCTGGGGGAGTTCTACGAGCAGTACTTC. Its translation: CSARDLGEFYEQYF.

By share, this clone counts as medium-sized. The V and J genes are TRBV6-1 and TRBJ2-7; D remains unclear. The germline gives CDR1 MNHNS, CDR2 SASEGT. The CDR3 is 15 residues long. V dropped 2 bases and J dropped 3 bases, with 14 bases sitting between them. The chain's CDR3 is CASSEQPKLFYEQYF. In DNA, the CDR3 is TGTGCCAGCAGTGAACAGCCAAAACTTTTCTACGAGCAGTACTTC.

Within the sample, this clone is medium-sized. The chain joins TRBV4-2 to TRBJ2-1; the match to TRBD2 covers 15 bases. This CDR3 has 19 residues. CDR1 and CDR2 from the germline V gene are LGHNA and YNFKEQ. The V gene end was trimmed by 4 bases and the J gene end by 0 bases; junction bases not matched to a gene: 7. The CDR3 DNA reads as TGTGCCAGCAGCCGCGGACTAGCGGGAGGGCGAAGCTCCTACAATGAGCAGTTCTTC. The encoded protein is CASSRGLAGGRSSYNEQFF.

This clone was recorded at least ten times. This chain uses TRBV15 with TRBJ1-5; D is unclear. The CDR3 is 14 amino acids. V gave up 4 bases and J gave up 3 bases, with 10 bases separating them. Germline V gene sequence: CDR1 LNHNV, CDR2 YYDKDF (reference sequence). The CDR3 DNA sequence: TGTGCCACCAGCATGGGATACAACAATCAGCCCCAGCATTTT. Translated, it gives CATSMGYNNQPQHF.

The table lists this clone with many counts. The chain couples TRBV19 to TRBJ2-2; 7 positions agree with TRBD1. Trimming removed 5 bases from V and 3 bases from J; junction bases left unmatched: 6. CDR1 is LNHDA and CDR2 is SQIVND in the germline V gene (reference sequence). The CDR3 has 15 residues. CDR3 residues: CASSPTGDHTGELFF. CDR3 nucleotide sequence: TGTGCCAGTAGTCCCACAGGGGATCACACCGGGGAGCTGTTTTTT.

This clone was found a few times. The same CDR3 arises from other DNA sequences in this sample as well. This chain links TRBV28 with TRBJ2-3; no reliable D call. CDR1 is MDHEN, CDR2 SYDVKM, per germline. This CDR3 spans 17 amino acids. V dropped 5 bases and J dropped 5 bases, with 23 bases sitting between them. As DNA, the CDR3 is TGTGCCAGCAGTCCGCTTGGCCTACCTCTGGTGGTAGATACGCAGTATTTT. It specifies CASSPLGLPLVVDTQYF.

This clone was detected ten times or more. The chain is built from TRBV5-1 and TRBJ2-5; no firm D call. The germline V gene encodes CDR1 SGHRS and CDR2 YFSETQ. The V end lost 0 bases, the J end lost 3 bases, and 9 bases lay between the germline ends. The CDR3 is 14 residues long. CDR3 sequence (DNA): TGCGCCAGCAGCTTGGGGGTTCCGAAAGAGACCCAGTACTTC. It specifies CASSLGVPKETQYF. The full variable domain, with the rest looked up from reference TRBV5-1 and TRBJ2-5, is KAGVTQTPRYLIKTRGQQVTLSCSPISGHRSVSWYQQTPGQGLQFLFEYFSETQRNKGNFPGRFSGRQFSNSRSEMNVSTLELGDSALYLCASSLGVPKETQYFGPGTRLLVL.

This clone appeared many times. This rearrangement joins TRBV20-1 to TRBJ2-5; a weak D match, TRBD2 (6 bases). From germline, CDR1 is DFQATT and CDR2 SNEGSKA (reference sequence). This CDR3 region has 15 residues. Trimming removed 3 bases at V and 1 base at J, with 15 bases between. CDR3 bases: TGCAGTGCTAGGGAACATCCGGGAGCCCAAGAGACCCAGTACTTC. Translating gives CSAREHPGAQETQYF.

This clone was seen many times. The genes are TRBV2 and TRBJ1-6; TRBD1 is a possible D gene (6 bases). CDR1 and CDR2 from the germline V gene are SNHLY and FYNNEI. The CDR3 covers 16 residues. The V end was cut by 7 bases, the J end by 1 base, with 14 bases between. CDR3 sequence: CASKVGGASYNSPLHF. The DNA of the CDR3 is TGTGCCAGCAAAGTCGGGGGCGCATCCTATAATTCACCCCTCCACTTT.

This clone has at least ten counts. The V call is TRBV19, the J call TRBJ2-6, with D unclear. Trimming removed 1 base from V and 2 bases from J, with 3 bases in between. Germline V lookup: CDR1 LNHDA, CDR2 SQIVND (reference sequence). CDR3 length: 14 amino acids. CDR3 DNA: TGTGCCAGTAGTATAGGGGCTGGGGCCAACGTCCTGACTTTC. Encoded protein: CASSIGAGANVLTF.

This clone was detected many times. V is TRBV5-4 and J is TRBJ1-5; D perhaps matches TRBD1 (5 bases). Germline V CDR1 and CDR2: SGHNT, YYREEE (reference sequence). V shed 0 bases and J shed 3 bases, with 10 bases lying between them. There are 15 residues in the CDR3. The CDR3 is CASSLVPGPNQPQHF. The CDR3 coding sequence is TGTGCCAGCAGCTTGGTTCCGGGGCCCAATCAGCCCCAGCATTTT.

This clone was detected many times. The chain combines TRBV12-3 or TRBV12-4 with TRBJ2-5, with D possibly matching TRBD1 (6 bases). CDR3 length: 14 amino acids. V dropped 3 bases and J dropped 4 bases, with 12 bases sitting between them. CDR3 region: CASSFNQGIETQYF. DNA of the CDR3: TGTGCCAGCAGTTTTAACCAGGGGATAGAGACCCAGTACTTC.

This clone has ten or more counts. The V gene is TRBV2, the J gene TRBJ1-2; TRBD1 is a possible D gene (5 bases). CDR3 size: 14 residues. CDR1 is SNHLY, CDR2 FYNNEI, per germline. The V end lost 11 bases, the J end lost 6 bases, and 22 bases lay between the germline ends. The DNA for the CDR3 is TGTGCCGCCAGCAAGTGGGGCGGGGGAAATGGCTACACCTTC. This encodes CAASKWGGGNGYTF. Full variable domain (missing parts from reference TRBV2 and TRBJ1-2): EPEVTQTPSHQVTQMGQEVILRCVPISNHLYFYWYRQILGQKVEFLVSFYNNEISEKSEIFDDQFSVERPDGSNFTLKIRSTKLEDSAMYFCAASKWGGGNGYTFGSGTRLTVV.

Ten or more counts support this clone. V and J are TRBV7-8 and TRBJ1-1; 9 nucleotides align to TRBD1. Unmatched junction bases numbered 3, after V lost 5 bases and J lost 2 bases. CDR1 is SGHVS, CDR2 FQNEAQ, per germline. The CDR3 length is 14 residues. The chain's CDR3 is CASSIQGANTEAFF. CDR3 bases: TGTGCCAGCAGCATACAGGGGGCCAACACTGAAGCTTTCTTT.

This clone was seen at least ten times. The chain employs TRBV19 and TRBJ2-1, with 12 bases identical to TRBD2. The CDR3 totals 17 residues. Looked up from germline, CDR1 is LNHDA and CDR2 is SQIVND (reference sequence). Trimming cost V 1 base and J 9 bases; bases outside gene matches: 10. CDR3 DNA sequence: TGTGCCAGTAGTATAGTAGAAGGAAAACTAGCGGGAGGTGAGCAGTTCTTC. As protein: CASSIVEGKLAGGEQFF.